This T cell receptor beta chain was captured in a study of T cell changes during pregnancy in multiple sclerosis. V lost 3 bases and J lost 6; bases outside the gene matches: 11. Germline V gene sequence: CDR1 MDHEN, CDR2 SYDVKM. The CDR3 contains 17 residues. Clones were read by immunoSEQ multiplex PCR, and TCRdb kept only the in-frame ones, dropping some. This table has more than 95,000 clones, around 93% appearing once. This specimen consisted of peripheral blood, obtained after pregnancy. The origin of this receptor is a female donor with multiple sclerosis, enrolled in a pregnancy study. The chain recombines TRBV28 with TRBJ2-3; TRBD2 agrees at 11 bases. The CDR3: CASSFLLLAGGMDTQYF. The CDR3 nucleotides read TGTGCCAGCAGTTTCCTACTTCTAGCGGGAGGTATGGATACGCAGTATTTT.